This TCR beta chain was profiled in a study of human T cells and chemical hapten exposure. Study in general: Patients' scalps got diphenylcyclopropenone weekly throughout the roughly 25-week study.

Trimming took 3 bases from V and 0 from J, leaving 8 bases between them. Germline lookup yields CDR1 SNHLY and CDR2 FYNNEI. The CDR3 length is 15 residues. This clonotype has at least ten counts. Time point noted: patch test 2, 6 weeks after DPC sensitization. Specified treatment: therapeutic diphenylcyclopropenone sensitization with weekly scalp DPC. Library preparation tagged each individual cDNA molecule with a unique molecular identifier. TCRdb recomputed calls from the RACE reads with MiXCR, one row per CDR3 protein. The sample gives over 60,000 distinct CDR3 sequences, around a tenth of which show up once; roughly 6.8% is in the top ten.

Sequencing used whole blood, obtained in connection with sensitization to the hapten diphenylcyclopropenone (DPC). This chain uses TRBV2 with TRBJ2-2; a weak D match, TRBD2 (5 bases). This clonotype was sampled from a woman in her forties or fifties with alopecia areata. Some clones in this sample may be carry-over from other donors' samples. CDR3 sequence reads: CASSEVAPNTGELFF. CDR3 DNA sequence: TGTGCCAGCAGTGAGGTAGCGCCGAACACCGGGGAGCTGTTTTTT. Based on the CDR3 plus reference TRBV2 and TRBJ2-2, the full variable domain is EPEVTQTPSHQVTQMGQEVILRCVPISNHLYFYWYRQILGQKVEFLVSFYNNEISEKSEIFDDQFSVERPDGSNFTLKIRSTKLEDSAMYFCASSEVAPNTGELFFGEGSRLTVL.